These 6 T cell receptor beta chains share one sample of origin, sequenced in a study of T cells after yellow fever vaccination. Each CDR3 protein gets one entry after TCRdb re-called the 5' RACE reads with MiXCR. The sample lists around 500,000 distinct CDR3 sequences, 21% occurring once. Sequences were derived from PBMCs, sampled approximately 20 days after the first yellow fever vaccination. The source of these receptors is a man between 18 and 35 years old who received the YFV17D yellow fever vaccine.

The genes are TRBV9 and TRBJ2-3, with TRBD2 matching 7 bases. The V gene's germline CDR1 is SGDLS and CDR2 YYNGEE. J gave up 0 bases and V 2 bases, and 6 bases lay outside the gene matches. This CDR3 has 16 residues. The CDR3 DNA reads TGTGCCAGCAGCGTGCGGGGGATCGCTAGCACAGATACGCAGTATTTT. Protein product: CASSVRGIASTDTQYF.

This clonotype was picked up a small number of times. The genes are TRBV4-3 and TRBJ2-2; no firm D call. From germline, CDR1 is LGHNA and CDR2 YSLEER. The V gene lost 0 bases and the J gene lost 1 base, with 6 bases spanning the gap. The CDR3 consists of 15 residues. The CDR3 DNA reads as TGCGCCAGCAGCCAAGAAGGCGTGAACACCGGGGAGCTGTTTTTT. Amino acids: CASSQEGVNTGELFF.

This clonotype was picked up many times. CDR3 sequence (DNA): TGTGCCAGCAGTTGGAGAAGGAGGTACGAGCAGTACTTC. Translating it yields CASSWRRRYEQYF. The chain has TRBV12-3 or TRBV12-4 and TRBJ2-7; D perhaps matches TRBD2 (5 bases). V was pared by 4 bases and J by 4 bases, with 11 bases between. The CDR3 contains 13 residues.

In its sample, this clonotype was seen a few times. The chain carries TRBV3-1 and TRBJ2-7; 9 bases agree with TRBD2. J gave up 3 bases and V 0 bases, and 6 bases lay outside the gene matches. CDR3 length: 16 residues. Germline CDR1 LGHDT, CDR2 YNNKEL (reference sequence). This CDR3 is CASSQEGTSRVYEQYF. Here the CDR3 DNA reads TGTGCCAGCAGCCAAGAGGGGACTAGCCGGGTCTACGAGCAGTACTTC.

This clonotype was observed a few times. The chain uses TRBV28 and TRBJ2-7, with 11 bases that match TRBD1. Germline V lookup: CDR1 MDHEN, CDR2 SYDVKM. The CDR3 runs to 16 residues. V shed 5 bases and J 4 bases; nucleotides not matched to a gene: 10. The CDR3 DNA sequence: TGTGCCAGCAGTCCGCGCCCCGGGACAGGGGGATACGAGCAGTACGTC. This translates into CASSPRPGTGGYEQYV.

This clonotype was found many times. The chain employs TRBV7-2 and TRBJ2-3, with a weak D call TRBD2 (6 bases). The CDR3 spans 16 residues. Germline V gives CDR1 SGHTA, CDR2 FQGNSA. V was cut by 5 bases and J by 1 base, with 16 bases left in between. The CDR3 DNA reads TGTGCCAGCAGCCCAGGCGGTCGCGGGGGCACAGATACGCAGTATTTT. This codes for CASSPGGRGGTDTQYF. Drawing the rest from reference TRBV7-2 and TRBJ2-3, the complete variable domain is GAGVSQSPSNKVTEKGKDVELRCDPISGHTALYWYRQSLGQGLEFLIYFQGNSAPDKSGLPSDRFSAERTGGSVSTLTIQRTQQEDSAVYLCASSPGGRGGTDTQYFGPGTRLTVL.